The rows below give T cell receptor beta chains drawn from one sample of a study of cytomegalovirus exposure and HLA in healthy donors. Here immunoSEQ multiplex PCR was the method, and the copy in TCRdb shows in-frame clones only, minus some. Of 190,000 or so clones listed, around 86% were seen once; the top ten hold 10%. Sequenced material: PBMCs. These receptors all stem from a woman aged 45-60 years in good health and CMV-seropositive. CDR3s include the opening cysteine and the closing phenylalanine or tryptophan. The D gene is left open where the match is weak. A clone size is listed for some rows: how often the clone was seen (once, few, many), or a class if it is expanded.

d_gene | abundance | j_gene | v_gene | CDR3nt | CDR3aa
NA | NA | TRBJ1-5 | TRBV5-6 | TGTGCCAGCAGCCTTGGACAGAGCGACAATCAGCCCCAGCATTTT | CASSLGQSDNQPQHF
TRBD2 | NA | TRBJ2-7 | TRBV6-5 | TGTGCCAGCAGTCGCGGGGGGGCCGGCGAGCAGTACTTC | CASSRGGAGEQYF
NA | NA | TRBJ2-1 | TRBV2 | TGTGCCAGCAGCTTGGAGGCGAGCTCCTACAATGAGCAGTTCTTC | CASSLEASSYNEQFF
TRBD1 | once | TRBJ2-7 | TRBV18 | TGTGCCAGCTCACCACAGACAGGGACCTTAGGCTACGAGCAGTACTTC | CASSPQTGTLGYEQYF
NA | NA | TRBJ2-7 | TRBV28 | TGTGCCAGCAGTTCCCCGACAGGCTACCCCCTCGAGCAGTACTTC | CASSSPTGYPLEQYF
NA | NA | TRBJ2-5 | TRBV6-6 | TGTGCCAGCTCGAGAAAAAACCAAGAGACCCAGTACTTC | CASSRKNQETQYF
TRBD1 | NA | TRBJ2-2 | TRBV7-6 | TGTGCCAGCAGCAAAAGGGGGACCGGGACAGGGTCCGGGGAGCTGTTTTTT | CASSKRGTGTGSGELFF
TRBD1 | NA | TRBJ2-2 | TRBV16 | TGTGCCAGCAGCCCAGGGGGCGTAGAGAACACCGGGGAGCTGTTTTTT | CASSPGGVENTGELFF
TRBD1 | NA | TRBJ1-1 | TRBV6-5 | TGTGCCAGCAGTTACTCCAGGGGGACTGAAGCTTTCTTT | CASSYSRGTEAFF
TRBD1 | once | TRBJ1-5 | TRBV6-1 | TGTGCCAGCAGTGAACCGACGGGACAGGGGGGTCAGCCCCAGCATTTT | CASSEPTGQGGQPQHF
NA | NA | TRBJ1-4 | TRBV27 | TGTGCCAGCAAATACCAGGACGGCGTGGGAGGGGGAAAACTGTTTTTT | CASKYQDGVGGGKLFF
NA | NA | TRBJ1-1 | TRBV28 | TGTGCCAGCAGTTTAACACCGCTTACGATGAACACTGAAGCTTTCTTT | CASSLTPLTMNTEAFF
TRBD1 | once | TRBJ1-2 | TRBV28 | TGTGCCAGCAGTACGGACAGGGGGCGTATCGATGGCTACACCTTC | CASSTDRGRIDGYTF
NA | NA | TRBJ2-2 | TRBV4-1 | TGCGCCGGGGGGACAGTCACGAAGACCGGGGAGCTGTTTTTT | CAGGTVTKTGELFF
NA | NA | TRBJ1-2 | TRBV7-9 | TGTGCCAGCAGCTTATCCATCCCCTATGATGGCTACACCTTC | CASSLSIPYDGYTF